Shown below are 9 T cell receptor beta chains from a single sample sequenced in a study of metastatic and nonmetastatic thyroid tumors. Through MiXCR, TCRdb re-clonotyped the PCR reads. This sample has roughly 6,500 clones, with approximately 32% found just once. Each patient came to thyroid surgery without any prior treatment (of any kind). Sequenced: tumor tissue. These receptors came from a female donor with papillary thyroid cancer or a benign thyroid nodule (not recorded which). Some clones in this sample may be carry-over from other donors' samples.

Note on this clone: The CDR3 does not close with the conserved phenylalanine or tryptophan, likely indicating a read error. No DNA is shown, since the ends of the CDR3 on it are uncertain; the CDR3 is the one TCRdb lists. The chain combines TRBV7-2 with TRBJ2-6; the D call in the table, TRBD1, was not verified against the DNA. The CDR3 is made up of 15 amino acids, end residues included. CDR1 is SGHTA and CDR2 is FQGNSA in the germline V gene. The chain's CDR3 is CASSSRTAGANVMTL.

Points on this clone: A read error may be the cause here, since a much bigger clone is one base away. V and J are TRBV2 and TRBJ2-3, with 8 bases identical to TRBD2. The CDR3 sequence is 16 residues long. V shed 4 bases and J 1 base; nucleotides not matched to a gene: 7. Germline V lookup: CDR1 SNHLY, CDR2 FYNNEI. CDR3 DNA sequence: TGTGCCAGCAGTGGAAATAGCGGGGACTGCACAGATACGCAGTATTTT. It codes for CASSGNSGDCTDTQYF.

In this sample, this clone turned up many times. This rearrangement joins TRBV7-3 to TRBJ2-7, with 9 nucleotides matching TRBD2. Per the germline V gene, CDR1 is SGHTA and CDR2 is FQGTGA. This CDR3 comprises 15 residues. The ends lost 1 base at V and 2 bases at J; junction bases unmatched: 3. The CDR3 region is CASSLSLAGPYEQYF. The DNA for the CDR3 is TGTGCCAGCAGCTTAAGTCTAGCGGGACCCTACGAGCAGTACTTC.

The CDR3 reads CSAPRDPTDTQYF. DNA of the CDR3: TGCAGTGCCCCCAGGGACCCTACAGATACGCAGTATTTT. This sequence joins TRBV20-1 and TRBJ2-3; D might be TRBD1 or TRBD2, each matching 5 bases. Trimming stripped 6 bases from V and 3 bases from J, with 13 bases between. Germline V gives CDR1 DFQATT, CDR2 SNEGSKA (reference sequence). The CDR3 extends over 13 amino acids.

The CDR3 loop is CASSLGQLNEQFF. The CDR3 DNA sequence: TGCGCCAGCAGCTTGGGACAGCTAAATGAGCAGTTCTTC. The chain employs TRBV5-1 and TRBJ2-1; D might be TRBD1 (5 bases). The CDR3 is 13 amino acids. The ends were cut back, 0 bases at V and 7 bases at J, with 8 bases in the middle. The V gene's germline CDR1 is SGHRS and CDR2 YFSETQ.

The rearrangement uses TRBV7-8 and TRBJ2-7; no definite D call. From germline, CDR1 is SGHVS and CDR2 FQNEAQ. The CDR3 runs 15 residues. V lost 0 bases, J lost 2 bases, and 11 bases lay in between. The CDR3 spells CASSLAHQGTYEQYF. DNA of the CDR3: TGTGCCAGCAGCTTAGCGCATCAAGGTACCTACGAGCAGTACTTC.

This sequence joins TRBV6-2 or TRBV6-3 and TRBJ2-7; 12 positions agree with TRBD1. Trimming took 6 bases from V and 5 from J; bases not matched to a gene: 5. Germline values: CDR1 MNHEY, CDR2 SVGEGT. The CDR3 covers 14 residues. CDR3 in DNA: TGTGCCAGCAGGACCGGGACAGGGGGCAACGAGCAGTACTTC. It encodes CASRTGTGGNEQYF.

The chain joins TRBV20-1 to TRBJ1-2, with 10 nucleotides matching TRBD1. J lost 6 bases, V lost 4 bases, and 20 bases had no gene match. The germline V gene has CDR1 DFQATT and CDR2 SNEGSKA (reference sequence). This CDR3 is 18 amino acids long. The CDR3 nucleotides are TGCAGTGCTACGCTGGTTGGGGACAGGGGCCTCTATGAGAATGGCTACACCTTC. It translates to CSATLVGDRGLYENGYTF.

This clone was seen just once. The gene calls are TRBV20-1 and TRBJ2-5; D remains ambiguous. Trimming removed 6 bases at V and 1 base at J, with 18 bases between. This CDR3 contains 15 residues. Per germline, CDR1 DFQATT and CDR2 SNEGSKA (reference sequence). CDR3 loop: CSATPLGPTQETQYF. The CDR3 DNA reads TGCAGTGCCACTCCCCTTGGGCCCACCCAAGAGACCCAGTACTTC.